The source of this T cell receptor (beta chain) is a study of shared clonotypes between healthy human individuals. Overall study findings and caveats: The study drew on few donors, limiting represented genetic and exposure-history diversity.

Worth noting for this clone: As yet, its antigen is unknown.

V trimming: 9 bases; J trimming: 1 base; junction bases outside the gene matches: 2. Germline assignment: CDR1 MNHEY and CDR2 SMNVEV (reference sequence). The CDR3 has 13 residues. Genomic DNA for unsorted samples, which was extracted with the QIAamp DNA Blood Mini kit, came from around 100 million PBMCs. Authors' methods: ImmunoSEQ junction-only sequences lacked quality scores, so their filtering differed. Clones were sequenced by immunoSEQ multiplex PCR, and TCRdb holds only the in-frame ones, with some missing. From that table come the V and J calls and clone size; the DNA was used to work out D and trimming. This sample has a few hundred thousand clones, with around 80% found just once.

The material sequenced was PBMCs. The chain couples TRBV27 to TRBJ2-2; 7 bases agree with TRBD1. The receptor was isolated from a woman in her thirties or forties in good health. Some clones in this sample may be carry-over from other donors' samples. The CDR3 loop is CARGTENTGELFF. CDR3 nucleotides: TGTGCCAGGGGGACAGAGAACACCGGGGAGCTGTTTTTT.